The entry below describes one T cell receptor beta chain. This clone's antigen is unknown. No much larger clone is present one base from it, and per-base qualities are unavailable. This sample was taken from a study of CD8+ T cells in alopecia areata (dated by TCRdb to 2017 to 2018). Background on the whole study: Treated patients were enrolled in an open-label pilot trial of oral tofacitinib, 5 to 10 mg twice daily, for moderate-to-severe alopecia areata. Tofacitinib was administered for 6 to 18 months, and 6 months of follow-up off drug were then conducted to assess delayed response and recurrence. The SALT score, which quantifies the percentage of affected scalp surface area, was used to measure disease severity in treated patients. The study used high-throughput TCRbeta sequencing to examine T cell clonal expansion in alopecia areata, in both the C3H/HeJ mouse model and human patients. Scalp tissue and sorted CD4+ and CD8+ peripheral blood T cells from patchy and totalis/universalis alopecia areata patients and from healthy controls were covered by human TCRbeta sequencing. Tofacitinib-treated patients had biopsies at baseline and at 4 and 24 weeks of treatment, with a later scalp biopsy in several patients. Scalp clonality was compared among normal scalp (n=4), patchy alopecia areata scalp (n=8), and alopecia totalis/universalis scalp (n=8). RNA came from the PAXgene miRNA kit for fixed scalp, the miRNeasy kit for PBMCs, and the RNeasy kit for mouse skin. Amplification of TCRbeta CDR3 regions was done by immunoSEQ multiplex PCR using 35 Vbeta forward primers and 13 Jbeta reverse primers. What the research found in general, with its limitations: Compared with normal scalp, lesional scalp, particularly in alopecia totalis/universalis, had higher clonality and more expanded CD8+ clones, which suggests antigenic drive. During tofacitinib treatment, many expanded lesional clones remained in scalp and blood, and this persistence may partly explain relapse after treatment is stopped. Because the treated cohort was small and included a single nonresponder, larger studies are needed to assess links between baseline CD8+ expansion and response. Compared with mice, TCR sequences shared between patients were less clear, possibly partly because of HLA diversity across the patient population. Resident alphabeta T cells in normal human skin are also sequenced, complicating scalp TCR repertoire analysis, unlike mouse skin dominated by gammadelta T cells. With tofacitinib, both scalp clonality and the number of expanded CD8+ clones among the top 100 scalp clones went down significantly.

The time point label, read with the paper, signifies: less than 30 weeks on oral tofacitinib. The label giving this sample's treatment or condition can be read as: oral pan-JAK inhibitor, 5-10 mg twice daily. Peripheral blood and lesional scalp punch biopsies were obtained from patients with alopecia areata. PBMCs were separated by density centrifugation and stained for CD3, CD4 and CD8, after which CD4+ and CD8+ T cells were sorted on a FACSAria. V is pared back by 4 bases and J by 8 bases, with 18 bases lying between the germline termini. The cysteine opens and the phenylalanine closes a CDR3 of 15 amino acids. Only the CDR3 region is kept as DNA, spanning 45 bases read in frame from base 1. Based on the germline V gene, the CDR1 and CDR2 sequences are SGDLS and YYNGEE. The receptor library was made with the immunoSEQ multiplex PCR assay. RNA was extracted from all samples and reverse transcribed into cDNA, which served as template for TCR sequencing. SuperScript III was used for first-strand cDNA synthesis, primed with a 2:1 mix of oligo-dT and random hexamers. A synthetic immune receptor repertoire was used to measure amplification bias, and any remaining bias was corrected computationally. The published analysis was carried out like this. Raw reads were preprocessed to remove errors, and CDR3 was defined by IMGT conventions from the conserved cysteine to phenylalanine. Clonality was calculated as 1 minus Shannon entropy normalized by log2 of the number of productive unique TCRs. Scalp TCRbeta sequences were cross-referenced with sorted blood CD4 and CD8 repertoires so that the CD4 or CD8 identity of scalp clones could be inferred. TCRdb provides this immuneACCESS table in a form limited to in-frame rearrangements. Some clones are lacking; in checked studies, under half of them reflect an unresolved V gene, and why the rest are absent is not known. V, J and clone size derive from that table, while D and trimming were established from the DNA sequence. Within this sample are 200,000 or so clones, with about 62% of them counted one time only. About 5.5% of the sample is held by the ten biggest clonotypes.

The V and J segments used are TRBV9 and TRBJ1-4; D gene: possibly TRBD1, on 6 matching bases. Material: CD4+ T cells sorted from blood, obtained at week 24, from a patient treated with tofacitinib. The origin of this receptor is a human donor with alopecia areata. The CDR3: CASSYGQRAEEKLFF. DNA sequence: TGTGCCAGCAGCTATGGACAGAGAGCGGAGGAAAAACTGTTTTTT.